The 28 T cell receptor beta chains below come from one sample, sequenced in a study of response to subunit inactivated influenza vaccine. A single record per CDR3 protein comes from TCRdb applying MiXCR to the RT-PCR reads. The sample has over 150,000 distinct CDR3 sequences; 13% to 15% are singletons. The sequenced sample was CD8+ T cells sorted from PBMCs, obtained 5 days after vaccination. The receptor source for this set is a man in his fifties who received an inactivated influenza vaccine.

The chain carries TRBV11-2 and TRBJ2-6; D is unclear. The CDR3 covers 17 residues. Germline-derived CDR1 and CDR2 are SGHAT and FQNNGV. Trimming removed 5 bases at V and 4 bases at J, with 18 bases between. The CDR3 DNA follows: TGTGCCAGCAGCCCCTCTGTAGCTGGGCCCGGGGCCAACGTCCTGACTTTC. This encodes CASSPSVAGPGANVLTF.

The chain uses TRBV29-1 and TRBJ2-1; the match to TRBD1 covers 8 bases. Germline V gives CDR1 SQVTM, CDR2 ANQGSEA. The trim removed 7 bases at V and 1 base at J, leaving 6 bases unmatched. The CDR3 contains 14 residues. In DNA, the CDR3 is TGCAGCGCCCAGGGACAGGCATCCTACAATGAGCAGTTCTTC. The encoded protein is CSAQGQASYNEQFF.

This clonotype was picked up a small number of times. In DNA form, the CDR3 reads TGTGCCAGCAGCCAAGGGCCAGCGGGCACAGACAATGAGCAGTTCTTC. Translating gives CASSQGPAGTDNEQFF. This rearrangement joins TRBV4-2 to TRBJ2-1; maybe TRBD2 (6 bases). V was cut by 1 base and J by 5 bases, with 15 bases left in between. This CDR3 has 16 residues. Germline-derived CDR1 and CDR2 are LGHNA and YNFKEQ.

A few counts support this clonotype. This rearrangement joins TRBV2 to TRBJ1-3; weak D call: TRBD1 (6 bases). Deletions cut 6 bases from V and 2 bases from J, with 14 bases between. The V gene's germline CDR1 is SNHLY and CDR2 FYNNEI. The length of the CDR3 is 15 residues. The CDR3 loop reads CASSHTGKPGNTIYF. The CDR3 nucleotides are TGTGCCAGCAGCCATACAGGGAAACCTGGAAACACCATATATTTT. Filled out from reference TRBV2 and TRBJ1-3, the complete variable domain reads EPEVTQTPSHQVTQMGQEVILRCVPISNHLYFYWYRQILGQKVEFLVSFYNNEISEKSEIFDDQFSVERPDGSNFTLKIRSTKLEDSAMYFCASSHTGKPGNTIYFGEGSWLTVV.

The chain carries TRBV25-1 and TRBJ2-1, with TRBD1 identical over 9 bases. The germline gives CDR1 MGHDK, CDR2 SYGVNS. The CDR3 contains 18 residues. V dropped 3 bases and J dropped 4; count of bases not matched to a gene: 13. The CDR3 loop reads CASSDYTQSDRGYNEQFF. The CDR3 DNA follows: TGTGCCAGCAGTGATTATACCCAATCAGACAGGGGGTACAATGAGCAGTTCTTC.

The chain has TRBV6-5 and TRBJ1-5, with D tentatively TRBD1 (6 bases). Germline CDR1 is MNHEY and CDR2 is SVGAGI. The CDR3 contains 11 residues. The CDR3 protein is CATGAYQPQHF. In DNA form, the CDR3 reads TGTGCGACGGGGGCGTATCAGCCCCAGCATTTT.

This rearrangement joins TRBV5-5 to TRBJ1-2; D is uncertain. Germline CDR1 reads SGHKS; CDR2 reads YYEKEE (reference sequence). The CDR3 has 12 amino acids. V lost 0 bases, J lost 11 bases, and 11 bases lay in between. CDR3 sequence: CASSLAEVWYTF. CDR3 nucleotide sequence: TGTGCCAGCAGCTTGGCGGAAGTGTGGTACACCTTC.

V and J are TRBV3-1 and TRBJ2-3; a possible D gene is TRBD2 (7 bases). This CDR3 has 17 amino acids. Germline V CDR1 and CDR2: LGHDT, YNNKEL (reference sequence). V shed 0 bases and J shed 6 bases, with 19 bases lying between them. The CDR3 nucleotides are TGTGCCAGCAGCCAAGATCTTGGCGGGGGCCTACGGGATACGCAGTATTTT. Amino acid sequence: CASSQDLGGGLRDTQYF.

This clonotype was counted ten times or more. The chain uses TRBV28 and TRBJ2-7, with 9 bases lining up with TRBD2. Looked up from germline, CDR1 is MDHEN and CDR2 is SYDVKM. With 4 bases clipped from V and 0 bases from J, the junction kept 13 bases outside the gene matches. The CDR3 is made up of 18 amino acids. In nucleotides, the CDR3 is TGTGCCAGCAGTTCCCCGGGTAGCGGGAGTTATGTCTCCTACGAGCAGTACTTC. Protein: CASSSPGSGSYVSYEQYF.

There are a few counts of this clonotype. The chain couples TRBV20-1 to TRBJ2-5, with D possibly matching TRBD2 (6 bases). V lost 3 bases and J lost 2, with 16 bases in between. Germline V lookup: CDR1 DFQATT, CDR2 SNEGSKA (reference sequence). This CDR3 has 15 amino acids. The CDR3 loop is CSASPRTTVQETQYF. The CDR3 DNA is TGCAGTGCTAGCCCTCGGACTACTGTACAAGAGACCCAGTACTTC.

This clonotype was recorded a few times. The CDR3 spells CASSPRTSGLTDTQYF. The CDR3 DNA sequence: TGTGCCAGCAGCCCCCGGACTAGCGGCCTCACAGATACGCAGTATTTT. V and J are TRBV4-2 and TRBJ2-3; 10 bases map to TRBD2. After removal of 4 bases from V and 2 bases from J, the junction contained 6 bases not matched to a gene. The CDR3 has 16 amino acids. Germline V CDR1 and CDR2: LGHNA, YNFKEQ.

CDR3 coding DNA: TGTGCCAGCAGCCCGGGACAGCCGTTCCTGGATACGCAGTATTTT. This codes for CASSPGQPFLDTQYF. This sequence joins TRBV28 and TRBJ2-3; 7 bases match TRBD1. Germline trimming cut 6 bases from V and 6 bases from J; bases unmatched to any gene: 12. The germline V gene has CDR1 MDHEN and CDR2 SYDVKM. The CDR3 has 15 residues.

This chain links TRBV20-1 with TRBJ1-6; tentative D call: TRBD1 (5 bases). The CDR3 has 13 residues. Germline values: CDR1 DFQATT, CDR2 SNEGSKA (reference sequence). The V and J ends lost 6 bases and 4 bases respectively, with 10 bases between them. The chain's CDR3 is CSARRGYNSPLHF. CDR3 nucleotide sequence: TGCAGTGCAAGACGGGGGTATAATTCACCCCTCCACTTT.

The chain uses TRBV7-6 and TRBJ2-1, with TRBD2 identical over 12 bases. Germline lookup yields CDR1 SGHVS and CDR2 FNYEAQ. V trimming: 5 bases; J trimming: 7 bases; junction bases outside the gene matches: 9. This CDR3 has 16 amino acids. CDR3 sequence (DNA): TGTGCCAGCAGCATAACTAGCGGGAGGATGGGAAATGAGCAGTTCTTC. This sequence encodes CASSITSGRMGNEQFF.

This clonotype was seen many times. The chain joins TRBV20-1 to TRBJ2-7; 7 nucleotides line up with TRBD1. Looked up from germline, CDR1 is DFQATT and CDR2 is SNEGSKA (reference sequence). The CDR3 has 14 amino acids. V dropped 0 bases and J dropped 3; count of bases not matched to a gene: 5. The CDR3: CSARDRDRNYEQYF. The CDR3 coding sequence is TGCAGTGCTAGAGATCGGGACAGAAACTACGAGCAGTACTTC.

V usage is TRBV7-2 and J usage is TRBJ2-1, with D possibly TRBD2 on 5 matching bases. CDR3 size: 16 residues. Germline V gives CDR1 SGHTA, CDR2 FQGNSA. V was shortened by 6 bases and J by 3 bases, with 18 bases between the two germline ends. The CDR3 sequence: CASRLSGRAYYNEQFF. Here the CDR3 DNA reads TGTGCCAGCAGGCTTTCTGGGCGGGCCTACTACAATGAGCAGTTCTTC.

The chain carries TRBV15 and TRBJ2-1; 7 bases line up with TRBD2. CDR3 length: 15 residues. CDR1 LNHNV and CDR2 YYDKDF come from the germline V gene (reference sequence). The trim removed 0 bases at V and 10 bases at J, leaving 9 bases unmatched. CDR3 amino acids: CATSRDRVVGGEQFF. Here the CDR3 DNA reads TGTGCCACCAGCAGAGATCGGGTAGTCGGGGGGGAGCAGTTCTTC.

This clonotype was counted a few times. The chain uses TRBV6-5 and TRBJ2-5, with 8 bases lining up with TRBD2. The CDR3 is 14 residues long. Trimming took 4 bases from V and 4 from J; bases not matched to a gene: 5. Germline loops: CDR1 MNHEY, CDR2 SVGAGI. The CDR3 region is CASSLGLGVETQYF. In nucleotides, the CDR3 is TGTGCCAGCAGTTTGGGACTAGGGGTAGAGACCCAGTACTTC.

The CDR3 is CSAVPHTDLNPGDPQYF. The DNA for the CDR3 is TGCAGTGCTGTCCCGCATACAGACCTCAACCCGGGGGATCCGCAGTATTTT. The genes are TRBV20-1 and TRBJ2-3, with D maybe TRBD2 (6 bases). This CDR3 is 17 amino acids long. Germline V lookup: CDR1 DFQATT, CDR2 SNEGSKA (reference sequence). V lost 5 bases and J lost 10, with 31 bases in between.

This clonotype was found a few times. This chain uses TRBV6-1 with TRBJ2-1, with 7 bases fitting TRBD1. The germline V gene has CDR1 MNHNS and CDR2 SASEGT. The CDR3 spans 15 residues. With V trimmed by 6 bases and J by 3 bases, 8 bases remained unmatched. In DNA, the CDR3 is TGTGCCAGCAGCCAGGGACAGCCCTTCTACAATGAGCAGTTCTTC. Translation: CASSQGQPFYNEQFF.

J is TRBJ2-7 and V is TRBV20-1, with D hard to call. The V and J ends lost 3 bases and 2 bases respectively, with 11 bases between them. The V gene's germline CDR1 is DFQATT and CDR2 SNEGSKA (reference sequence). The CDR3 covers 13 residues. CDR3 in DNA: TGCAGTGCTAGTAGGACCTTGGCCTACGAGCAGTACTTC. It encodes CSASRTLAYEQYF.

The V gene is TRBV30, the J gene TRBJ2-7, with a possible D match to TRBD1 (7 bases). CDR3 length: 15 amino acids. The germline CDR1 and CDR2 sequences are GTSNPN and SVGIG (reference sequence). V lost 3 bases and J 2 bases, leaving 17 bases between the germline ends. This chain's CDR3 is CAWRGGQTFPYEQYF. In DNA, the CDR3 is TGTGCCTGGAGGGGGGGACAGACTTTTCCCTACGAGCAGTACTTC.

The table lists this clonotype with a few counts. The chain recombines TRBV9 with TRBJ2-3; perhaps D is TRBD1 or TRBD2 (5 bases each). There are 15 residues in the CDR3. V was shortened by 5 bases and J by 0 bases, with 13 bases between the two germline ends. Germline lookup yields CDR1 SGDLS and CDR2 YYNGEE. CDR3 bases: TGTGCCAGCAGTCTGGGGCGGACTAGCACAGATACGCAGTATTTT. Its translation: CASSLGRTSTDTQYF.

This clonotype was counted a few times. The chain carries TRBV5-1 and TRBJ2-1; D remains unclear. The CDR3 covers 15 residues. CDR1 and CDR2 from the germline V gene are SGHRS and YFSETQ. V lost 0 bases and J lost 0, with 7 bases in between. Here the CDR3 reads CASSLVPYSYNEQFF. The DNA of the CDR3 is TGCGCCAGCAGCTTGGTTCCGTACTCCTACAATGAGCAGTTCTTC.

Here the CDR3 reads CASSQFNEQFF. CDR3 nucleotide sequence: TGCGCCAGCAGCCAGTTCAATGAGCAGTTCTTC. The chain is built from TRBV4-1 and TRBJ2-1; D uncertain. V dropped 3 bases and J dropped 6 bases, with 3 bases sitting between them. The CDR3 has 11 amino acids. Germline V CDR1 and CDR2: MGHRA, YSYEKL.

The chain employs TRBV4-3 and TRBJ2-1, with 12 nucleotides matching TRBD2. Germline loops: CDR1 LGHNA, CDR2 YSLEER. The CDR3 covers 16 residues. V dropped 3 bases and J dropped 7; count of bases not matched to a gene: 7. CDR3 in DNA: TGCGCCAGCAGCCAGCAAGGACTAGCGGGGAGAAATGAGCAGTTCTTC. Translation gives CASSQQGLAGRNEQFF.

The V and J genes are TRBV28 and TRBJ2-7, with D perhaps TRBD1 or TRBD2 (5 bases each). The ends were cut back, 5 bases at V and 0 bases at J, with 11 bases in the middle. The CDR3 loop spans 14 amino acids. Germline values: CDR1 MDHEN, CDR2 SYDVKM. CDR3 sequence (DNA): TGTGCCAGCAGTAGGTTGGGGGTCTCCTACGAGCAGTACTTC. This gives the protein CASSRLGVSYEQYF. Complete variable domain (other parts from reference TRBV28 and TRBJ2-7): DVKVTQSSRYLVKRTGEKVFLECVQDMDHENMFWYRQDPGLGLRLIYFSYDVKMKEKGDIPEGYSVSREKKERFSLILESASTNQTSMYLCASSRLGVSYEQYFGPGTRLTVT.

This clonotype has a count of ten or more. V and J are TRBV29-1 and TRBJ2-2; no clear D. The V end lost 6 bases, the J end lost 5 bases, and 10 bases lay between the germline ends. CDR3 length equals 12 residues. CDR1 and CDR2 (germline): SQVTM, ANQGSEA. The CDR3 region is CSVTGLTGELFF. The CDR3 DNA reads as TGCAGCGTCACGGGTCTTACCGGGGAGCTGTTTTTT.